The 13 T cell receptor beta chains below all came from one sample that was sequenced in a study of CD8 T cells in Susac syndrome. Reverse transcription used roughly 0.5 to 1 ug RNA and random hexamers. MiXCR, run by TCRdb on the immunoSEQ multiplex PCR reads, gives a single entry per CDR3 protein. The top ten hold approximately 0.072% of the sample, which has approximately 230,000 distinct CDR3 sequences, 85% to 95% seen once. Sequenced input: CD4+ T cells from PBMCs. Receptor source: a human donor with multiple sclerosis.

This chain links TRBV5-1 with TRBJ1-2; 10 bases agree with TRBD1. Germline loops: CDR1 SGHRS, CDR2 YFSETQ. The CDR3 runs to 14 residues. With 4 bases clipped from V and 6 bases from J, the junction kept 6 bases outside the gene matches. CDR3 nucleotide sequence: TGCGCCAGCAGCACGACCGGGACAGGGGATGGCTACACCTTC. The encoded protein is CASSTTGTGDGYTF.

The chain joins TRBV30 to TRBJ1-2; D not resolved. Germline V gene sequence: CDR1 GTSNPN, CDR2 SVGIG (reference sequence). The CDR3 sequence is 12 residues long. V was cut by 1 base and J by 8 bases, with 11 bases left in between. This CDR3 is CAWSDLGFGYTF. Here the CDR3 DNA reads TGTGCCTGGAGTGATTTGGGGTTCGGCTACACCTTC.

The rearrangement joins TRBV19 to TRBJ2-1; D may be TRBD2 (6 bases). From germline, CDR1 is LNHDA and CDR2 SQIVND (reference sequence). V was trimmed by 4 bases and J by 4 bases, leaving 11 bases between them. The CDR3 runs 14 residues. Here the CDR3 DNA reads TGTGCCAGTAGTACTAGCGCAGATTACAATGAGCAGTTCTTC. Translating it yields CASSTSADYNEQFF.

The rearrangement joins TRBV11-2 to TRBJ1-1; perhaps TRBD1 as D (6 bases). The CDR3 is 14 residues long. Germline assignment: CDR1 SGHAT and CDR2 FQNNGV. The germline V and J ends were trimmed by 5 bases and 4 bases, with 14 bases remaining between them. The CDR3 DNA sequence: TGTGCCAGCAGCGCGGGGGGGCCGGGCACTGAAGCTTTCTTT. The encoded protein is CASSAGGPGTEAFF.

This clonotype came up once. The CDR3 DNA reads TGTGCCACCAGCAGAGATATAAGCAGGAGGGCCACTGAAGCTTTCTTT. The encoded protein is CATSRDISRRATEAFF. The V gene is TRBV15, the J gene TRBJ1-1; unclear D gene. The CDR3 has 16 amino acids. V was pared by 0 bases and J by 4 bases, with 15 bases between. In germline, CDR1 is LNHNV, CDR2 YYDKDF (reference sequence).

The V and J genes are TRBV7-9 and TRBJ1-1; unclear D gene. This CDR3 comprises 11 residues. V lost 5 bases and J 7 bases, leaving 8 bases between the germline ends. The germline CDR1 and CDR2 sequences are SEHNR and FQNEAQ (reference sequence). DNA for the CDR3: TGTGCCAGCAGCCCGAACCTTGAAGCTTTCTTT. It codes for CASSPNLEAFF.

J is TRBJ1-2 and V is TRBV18, with 8 positions matching TRBD1. Germline V gives CDR1 KGHSH, CDR2 LQKENI. The CDR3 sequence is 16 residues long. V lost 3 bases to trimming and J lost 8 bases; unmatched junction nucleotides: 14. CDR3: CASSPRTGQILWGYTF. The CDR3 nucleotides are TGTGCCAGCTCACCCCGGACAGGGCAAATCCTCTGGGGCTACACCTTC.

The chain couples TRBV20-1 to TRBJ2-3; 13 nucleotides line up with TRBD2. V lost 6 bases, J lost 7 bases, and 4 bases stayed unmatched. This CDR3 has 13 residues. CDR1 and CDR2 from the germline V gene are DFQATT and SNEGSKA (reference sequence). CDR3 amino acids: CSARTSGSYTQYF. DNA of the CDR3: TGCAGTGCCCGGACTAGCGGGAGTTATACGCAGTATTTT.

The chain recombines TRBV5-1 with TRBJ2-6, with D unclear. This CDR3 region has 15 residues. The ends were cut back, 4 bases at V and 0 bases at J, with 8 bases in the middle. The V gene's germline CDR1 is SGHRS and CDR2 YFSETQ. The CDR3 DNA is TGCGCCAGCAGCCTAATGAGCTCTGGGGCCAACGTCCTGACTTTC. Translation: CASSLMSSGANVLTF.

The chain combines TRBV4-1 with TRBJ2-1; 8 nucleotides match TRBD2. With 1 base clipped from V and 0 bases from J, the junction kept 5 bases outside the gene matches. CDR1 and CDR2 (germline): MGHRA, YSYEKL. This CDR3 has 17 residues. The CDR3 sequence: CASSQAGRGSSYNEQFF. CDR3 nucleotides: TGCGCCAGCAGCCAAGCCGGGAGGGGAAGCTCCTACAATGAGCAGTTCTTC.

This chain links TRBV6-6 with TRBJ1-1, with unresolved D. Germline lookup yields CDR1 MNHNY and CDR2 SVGAGI (reference sequence). Deletions cut 7 bases from V and 0 bases from J, with 12 bases between. This CDR3 has 14 amino acids. The CDR3 loop is CASTEGVMNTEAFF. The CDR3 DNA is TGTGCCAGCACCGAAGGCGTTATGAACACTGAAGCTTTCTTT.

This chain joins TRBV2 and TRBJ1-5; 7 nucleotides align to TRBD1. The CDR3 spans 15 residues. The V segment lost 5 bases and the J segment 5 bases; nucleotides outside the gene matches: 9. Germline loops: CDR1 SNHLY, CDR2 FYNNEI. CDR3 amino acids: CASSPIGTDHQPQHF. CDR3 bases: TGTGCCAGCAGTCCCATTGGGACAGACCATCAGCCCCAGCATTTT.

This clonotype showed up just once. The chain links TRBV10-3 to TRBJ2-2; 9 nucleotides agree with TRBD1. Germline V gene lookup returns CDR1 ENHRY and CDR2 SYGVKD. The CDR3 length is 14 residues. Unmatched junction bases numbered 3, after V lost 5 bases and J lost 5 bases. The CDR3 DNA reads TGTGCCATCAGTTTTGACAGGGGGACCGGGGAGCTGTTTTTT. Translation: CAISFDRGTGELFF.